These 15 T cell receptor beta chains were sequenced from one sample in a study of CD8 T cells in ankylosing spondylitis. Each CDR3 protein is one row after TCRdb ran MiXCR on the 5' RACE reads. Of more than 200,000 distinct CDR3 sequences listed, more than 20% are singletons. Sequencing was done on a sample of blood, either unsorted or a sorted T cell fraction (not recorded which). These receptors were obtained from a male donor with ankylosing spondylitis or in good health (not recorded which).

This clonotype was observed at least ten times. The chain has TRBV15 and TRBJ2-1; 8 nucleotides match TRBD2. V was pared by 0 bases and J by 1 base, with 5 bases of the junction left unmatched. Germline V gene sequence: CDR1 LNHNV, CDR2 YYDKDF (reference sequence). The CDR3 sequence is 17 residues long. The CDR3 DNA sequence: TGTGCCACCAGCAGAGATCTCCGGGGGGGGTCCTACAATGAGCAGTTCTTC. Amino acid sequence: CATSRDLRGGSYNEQFF.

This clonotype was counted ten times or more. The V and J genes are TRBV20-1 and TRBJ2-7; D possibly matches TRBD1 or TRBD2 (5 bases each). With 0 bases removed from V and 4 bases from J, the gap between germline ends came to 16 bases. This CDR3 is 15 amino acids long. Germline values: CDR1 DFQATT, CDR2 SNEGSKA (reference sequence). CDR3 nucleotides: TGCAGTGCTAGAGATTATGGGGACGGATGGTACGAGCAGTACTTC. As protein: CSARDYGDGWYEQYF.

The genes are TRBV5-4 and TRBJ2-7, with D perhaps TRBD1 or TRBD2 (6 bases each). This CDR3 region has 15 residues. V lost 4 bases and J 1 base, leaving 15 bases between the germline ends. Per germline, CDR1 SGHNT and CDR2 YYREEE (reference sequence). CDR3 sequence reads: CASSAVQGGSYEQYF. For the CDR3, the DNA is TGTGCCAGCAGCGCGGTACAGGGAGGTTCCTACGAGCAGTACTTC. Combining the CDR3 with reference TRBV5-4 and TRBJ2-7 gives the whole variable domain ETGVTQSPTHLIKTRGQQVTLRCSSQSGHNTVSWYQQALGQGPQFIFQYYREEENGRGNFPPRFSGLQFPNYSSELNVNALELDDSALYLCASSAVQGGSYEQYFGPGTRLTVT.

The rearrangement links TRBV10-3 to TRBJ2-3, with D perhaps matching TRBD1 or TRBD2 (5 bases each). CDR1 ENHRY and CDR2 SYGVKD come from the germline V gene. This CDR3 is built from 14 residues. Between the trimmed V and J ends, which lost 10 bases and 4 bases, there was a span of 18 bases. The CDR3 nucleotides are TGTGCCACCGCTGGGACCAAAGTGGCAGATACGCAGTATTTT. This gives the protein CATAGTKVADTQYF.

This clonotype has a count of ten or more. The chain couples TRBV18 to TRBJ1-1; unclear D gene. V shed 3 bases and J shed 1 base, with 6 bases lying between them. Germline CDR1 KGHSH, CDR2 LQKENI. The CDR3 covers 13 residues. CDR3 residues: CASSPQQNTEAFF. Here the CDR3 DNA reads TGTGCCAGCTCACCGCAACAGAACACTGAAGCTTTCTTT.

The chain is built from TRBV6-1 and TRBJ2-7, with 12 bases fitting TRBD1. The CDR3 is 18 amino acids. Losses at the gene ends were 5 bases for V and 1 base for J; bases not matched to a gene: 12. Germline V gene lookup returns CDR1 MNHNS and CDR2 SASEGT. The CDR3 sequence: CASSLGTGGAPGSYEQYF. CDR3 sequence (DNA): TGTGCCAGCAGTCTGGGGACAGGGGGCGCGCCGGGTTCCTACGAGCAGTACTTC.

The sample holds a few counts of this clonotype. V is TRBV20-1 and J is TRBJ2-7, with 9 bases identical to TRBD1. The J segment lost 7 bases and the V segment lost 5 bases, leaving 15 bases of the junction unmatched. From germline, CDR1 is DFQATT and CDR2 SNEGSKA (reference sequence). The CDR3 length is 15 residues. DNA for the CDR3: TGCAGTGCTGGGGGGCTAAGACAGGGGGTTCGTGAGCAGTACTTC. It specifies CSAGGLRQGVREQYF.

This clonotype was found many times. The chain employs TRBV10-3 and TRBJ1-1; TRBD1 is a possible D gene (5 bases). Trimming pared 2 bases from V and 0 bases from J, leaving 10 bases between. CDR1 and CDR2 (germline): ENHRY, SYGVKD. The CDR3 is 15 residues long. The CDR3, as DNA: TGTGCCATCAGTGAGCGGGGGACGGTGAACACTGAAGCTTTCTTT. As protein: CAISERGTVNTEAFF.

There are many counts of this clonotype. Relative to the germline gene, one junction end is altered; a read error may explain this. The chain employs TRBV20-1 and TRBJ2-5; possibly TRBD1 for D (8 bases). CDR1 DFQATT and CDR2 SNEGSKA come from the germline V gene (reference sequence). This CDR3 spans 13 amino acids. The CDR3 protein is CSVRQGREETQYF. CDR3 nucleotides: TGCAGTGTTAGACAGGGGAGGGAGGAGACCCAGTACTTC.

This CDR3 is CASSPPSTDTQYF. The CDR3 DNA reads TGTGCCAGCTCACCACCGAGCACAGATACGCAGTATTTT. The genes are TRBV18 and TRBJ2-3; D not resolved. V was clipped by 0 bases and J by 0 bases, with 1 base between them. In germline, CDR1 is KGHSH, CDR2 LQKENI. The CDR3 length is 13 residues. Together with reference TRBV18 and TRBJ2-3, the CDR3 gives the full variable domain: NAGVMQNPRHLVRRRGQEARLRCSPMKGHSHVYWYRQLPEEGLKFMVYLQKENIIDESGMPKERFSAEFPKEGPSILRIQQVVRGDSAAYFCASSPPSTDTQYFGPGTRLTVL.

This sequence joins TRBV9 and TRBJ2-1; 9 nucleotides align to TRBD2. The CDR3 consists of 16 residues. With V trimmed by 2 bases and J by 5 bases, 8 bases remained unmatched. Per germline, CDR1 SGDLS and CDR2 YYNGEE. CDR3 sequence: CASSVPSSGGHNEQFF. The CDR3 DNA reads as TGTGCCAGCAGCGTCCCCTCCAGCGGGGGGCACAATGAGCAGTTCTTC.

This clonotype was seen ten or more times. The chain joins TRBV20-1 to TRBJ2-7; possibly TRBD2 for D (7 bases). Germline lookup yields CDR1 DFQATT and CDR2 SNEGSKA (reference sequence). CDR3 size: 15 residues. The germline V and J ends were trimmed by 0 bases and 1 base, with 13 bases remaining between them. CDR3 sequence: CSARDWGGDSYEQYF. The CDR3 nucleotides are TGCAGTGCTAGAGATTGGGGGGGCGATTCCTACGAGCAGTACTTC.

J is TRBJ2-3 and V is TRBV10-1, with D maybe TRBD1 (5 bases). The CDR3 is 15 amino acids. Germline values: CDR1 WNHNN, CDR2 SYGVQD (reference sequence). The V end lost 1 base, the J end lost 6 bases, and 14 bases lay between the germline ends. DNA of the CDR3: TGCGCCAGCAGTGAGTTCTCGGGCAGGGCCGATACGCAGTATTTT. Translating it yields CASSEFSGRADTQYF.

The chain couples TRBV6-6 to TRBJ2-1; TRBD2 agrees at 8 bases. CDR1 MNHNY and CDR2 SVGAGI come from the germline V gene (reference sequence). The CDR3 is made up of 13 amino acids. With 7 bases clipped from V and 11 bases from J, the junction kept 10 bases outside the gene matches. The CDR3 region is CASTRAGGQKQFF. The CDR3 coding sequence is TGTGCCAGCACCCGGGCGGGGGGCCAGAAGCAGTTCTTC.

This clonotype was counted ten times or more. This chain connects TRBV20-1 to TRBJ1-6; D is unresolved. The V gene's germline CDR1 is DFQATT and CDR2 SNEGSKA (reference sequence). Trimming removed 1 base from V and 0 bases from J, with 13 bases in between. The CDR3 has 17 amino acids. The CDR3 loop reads CSARAWETGSYNSPLHF. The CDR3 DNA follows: TGCAGTGCTAGAGCTTGGGAAACGGGCTCCTATAATTCACCCCTCCACTTT.